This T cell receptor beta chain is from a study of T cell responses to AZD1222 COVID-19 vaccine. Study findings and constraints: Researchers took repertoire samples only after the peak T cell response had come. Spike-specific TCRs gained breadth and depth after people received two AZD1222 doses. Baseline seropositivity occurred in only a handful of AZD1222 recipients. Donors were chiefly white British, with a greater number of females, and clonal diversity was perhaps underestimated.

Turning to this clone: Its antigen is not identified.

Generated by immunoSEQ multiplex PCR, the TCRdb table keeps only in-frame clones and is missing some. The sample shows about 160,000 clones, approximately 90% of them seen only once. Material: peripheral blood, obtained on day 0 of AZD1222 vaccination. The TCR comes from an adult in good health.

The DNA of the CDR3 is TGTGCCAGCAGTTTAGGGCGGAAAGAAGCTTTCTTT. Translating gives CASSLGRKEAFF. The chain has TRBV28 and TRBJ1-1; D is uncertain. The CDR3 has 12 residues. Trimming removed 2 bases from V and 8 bases from J, with 9 bases in between. From germline, CDR1 is MDHEN and CDR2 SYDVKM.